This T cell receptor (beta chain) comes out of a study of blood T cell repertoires in COVID-19. This CDR3 comprises 13 residues. The V end was cut by 5 bases, the J end by 14 bases, with 16 bases between. The germline V gene encodes CDR1 LNHDA and CDR2 SQIVND (reference sequence). In the original workflow: Amplified reference gene primers provided the basis for estimating nucleated cell counts. Data came from immunoSEQ multiplex PCR; TCRdb stores just in-frame clones and leaves some out. That table furnishes V, J and clone size, whereas the DNA furnished D and trimming. The sample lists about 260,000 clones, about 90% occurring once.

The chain uses TRBV19 and TRBJ1-6, with D perhaps TRBD1 (6 bases). Specimen: peripheral blood. The sequence derives from a young adult with COVID-19, enrolled during active disease. The chain's CDR3 is CASSSGVRSSLHF. The CDR3 DNA is TGTGCCAGTAGTTCAGGGGTAAGGAGCTCCCTCCACTTT.